The T cell receptor (beta chain) described here comes from a study of cytomegalovirus exposure and HLA in healthy donors (dated 2017 in TCRdb). Some background on the complete study: An earlier analysis of some 600 of the donors reported 276 Gb of sequence data and 100 million to 120 million unique TCR beta sequences obtained from around 170 million T cells. Roughly 300 gigabases of sequencing data and roughly 80 million unique TCR sequences made up an early release that covered around 640 HLA-typed donors. Of the 300 to 450 genotyped donors, over 80% were placed in the genetic ancestry cluster associated with self-reported Caucasian donors. The study aimed to test whether signatures of past pathogen exposure could be identified by cataloging public T cell receptors. Using immunosequencing, the study profiled T cell repertoires from fewer than 850 subjects and related those repertoires to cytomegalovirus serostatus. Besides the first cohort of 666 subjects, a separate validation cohort made up of roughly 120 different subjects was used. High-throughput TCR immunosequencing, statistical association of individual TCRs with disease status, and machine learning were combined to predict cytomegalovirus infection status. In a later analysis, previously published TCR beta repertoires from some 640 donors were re-analyzed and high-resolution HLA genotyping was added so that TCR occurrence patterns could be studied. Rather than drawing on any new phenotypic data, the later analysis identified candidate immune exposures from TCR beta sequences and the way those sequences occurred across donors. An earlier analysis of several hundred of the donors used high-throughput TCR beta sequencing to judge whether each TCR beta V gene segment behaved as functional or pseudogenic. Donor age, sex, ethnicity and CMV serostatus were collected together with the repertoire data. Genome-wide SNP genotypes for about 60% of the roughly 700 donors were used in a later genetic analysis, which treated that subset as a discovery cohort. Every discovery cohort repertoire had been produced on one sequencing platform. HLA typing included class I and class II loci at four-digit resolution. The number of typed donors differed by locus: roughly 629-640 for A, B, C, DRB1 and DQB1; approximately 520 for DQA1; 606 for DPA1; and 450 to 480 for DPB1. About five DR-DQ haplotypes were handled as single units for association and clustering because linkage in the cohort was strong. Across under 500 genotyped donors of the cohort, an average of roughly 230,000 unique TCR beta nucleotide sequences per donor were sequenced, and around 19% of those sequences were non-productive.

Points on this clone: The antigen this receptor binds is unknown. Nothing much larger sits one base from this clone, and base qualities are not available.

What the research found in general, with its limitations: A few of the identified cytomegalovirus-associated TCR beta chains were confirmed in vitro to be specific for cytomegalovirus antigens. A later analysis associated about 17,000 TCR beta sequences with specific HLA alleles at a false discovery rate of 0.05. When HLA alleles, especially DR and DQ, strongly co-occurred, TCR associations were difficult to assign to individual alleles. It was suggested by the authors that the approach could potentially be generalized to other disease states and immunological phenotypes. This cohort had only TCR beta chains sequenced, and the lack of alpha or paired-chain data limited which features could be detected. Some IMGT-functional V segments, including TRBV6-2 and TRBV6-3, could not be told apart with the 87-base-pair reads, so those segments were excluded. Several of the top co-occurrence clusters appeared to be linked to parvovirus B19, influenza, CMV and Epstein-Barr virus, according to a later analysis. Because HLA typing was missing for some donors at each locus, association tests included only the typed subset. Linkage disequilibrium might explain the correlated functional status among segregating V segments, but an unknown experimental factor could not be excluded. In a later analysis, HLA-associated TCR beta chains showed more clonal expansion and lower generation probabilities than non-associated chains that were equally common. A later genetic analysis reported fewer N-insertions in productive TCRs among donors in an Asian-associated ancestry cluster than the approximately 670-donor mean. The classifier was reported to diagnose cytomegalovirus status with high specificity and sensitivity in both the original and validation cohorts. In a later analysis, the rate of TCR association differed among HLA loci, with DRB1 alleles having the most associated TCRs and HLA-C alleles having the fewest. A further reported finding was that TCR beta sequences accurately predicted the HLA-A and HLA-B alleles for most subjects in the first cohort. Sequencing depth was assumed to be roughly uniform across donors in the presence/absence analyses, though that assumption may not hold. For the cohort, immune exposure information was limited to CMV serostatus. According to a later analysis, most CMV-associated TCR beta chains appeared to be HLA-restricted, and the HLA associations seemed to be driven largely by CMV exposure. A group of highly shared sequence variants was considered likely to be a technical artifact of the sequencing pipeline. In a later genetic analysis, a missense DCLRE1C variant was associated with V-gene and J-gene trimming of TCR beta chains, and the association was replicated in an independent cohort. Across donors, most TCR sequences were observed very rarely, whereas some public TCRs were present in many individuals. The study listed around 160 TCR beta chains as associated with cytomegalovirus. The earlier analysis of nearly 600 of the donors excluded around 17 rarely observed V segments, including chromosome 9 orphons, because counts were too low. In an earlier analysis of roughly 500 of the donors, most TCR beta V segments appeared in productive rearrangements about 90% or about 30% of the time, broadly matching IMGT annotations.

Library method: the immunoSEQ multiplex PCR assay. For the multiplex PCR, a mixture combining 60 forward primers for TCR Vbeta segments and 13 reverse primers for TCR Jbeta segments was used. Amplification of the CDR3 region of rearranged TCR beta genes was performed with a multiplex PCR assay on genomic DNA. Amplified TCR beta libraries were sequenced as 87-base-pair reads on the Illumina HiSeq System. Concerning the study's data processing: A later analysis counted about 80 million unique TCR beta chains across the approximately 700 repertoires, and 10 million to 11 million of these chains were shared by at least two donors. Raw reads were error-corrected and collapsed into unique sequences by a nearest-neighbor algorithm in which closely related sequences were merged to remove PCR and sequencing errors. V, D and J gene segments were assigned by aligning CDR3 sequences to IMGT reference sequences. For a sequence to be retained, at least a six-nucleotide match to both a V gene segment and a J gene segment was required. Rearrangements were classified as productive when the CDR3 lacked stop codons and remained in frame with V and J, and all other rearrangements were classified as non-productive. Following IMGT convention, CDR3 was defined as the stretch from the second conserved V-encoded cysteine up to the conserved J-encoded phenylalanine. Sequences without an unambiguous match to a single V gene segment were excluded from the earlier analysis of about 640 of the donors. In an earlier analysis of approximately 500 of the donors, a V segment was called functional when productive rearrangements were above 56.7%, and segregating when the standard deviation between donors exceeded 5%. To diagnose cytomegalovirus status from the catalog of TCR beta chain sequences, a statistical classification framework was built. A later analysis assigned V and J genes by comparing TCR nucleotide sequences with IMGT/GENE-DB human TR gene sequences. In a later analysis, CDR3 sequences and most-parsimonious VDJ recombination scenarios were assigned using the TCRdist pipeline. In a later analysis, each TCR beta chain was defined by its CDR3 amino acid sequence together with its V-gene family, and reads lacking a unique V-gene family were excluded. As a way to deal with suspected cross-contamination and a sequencing artifact, a later analysis dropped hundreds of nucleotide sequences that were highly shared and had low generation probability. A later analysis calculated a clonal expansion index for each public chain from normalized within-repertoire ranks of inferred template counts. In a later analysis, generation probabilities were computed using a VDJ recombination model fitted to out-of-frame rearrangements, and the results were checked against IGoR. A later analysis scored TCR-TCR, TCR-HLA and TCR-CMV co-occurrence with hypergeometric tests, applying a repertoire-size bias correction to TCR pairs. In a later analysis, false discovery rates were estimated by permuting HLA or CMV assignments 20 times. In a later analysis, co-occurring TCRs were grouped using DBSCAN, with TCRdist sequence similarity added in when clustering inside HLA-allele-positive subsets. Repertoires with fewer than 30,000 or more than 120,000 public chains were left out of co-occurrence clustering, as were a few repertoires with anomalous nucleotide sharing. The table comes from immuneACCESS by way of TCRdb, which keeps in-frame sequences with V and J called. Part of the clones is missing from these tables; in studies checked, under half for an unresolved V gene and the rest for unknown reasons. For V, J and clone size, that table is used; D and trimming come from the DNA. Recorded for this sample are under 250,000 clones; approximately 83% of them occurred a single time. The biggest ten clones account for roughly 10% of the sample.

The CDR3, from cysteine to phenylalanine, totals 17 residues. The kept DNA is CDR3 alone, 51 bases in frame from the first base. V is pared back by 0 bases and J by 9 bases, with 22 bases lying between the germline termini. The germline V gene encodes CDR1 SGHRS and CDR2 YFSETQ. The cohort consisted of hundreds of healthy bone marrow donors. At the time of sampling, every cohort member was nominally healthy, though immune exposures that went unrecorded were likely present. The donor tested CMV seropositive and was one of the 289 seropositive cohort members. Every donor gave a peripheral blood sample, and the peripheral blood mononuclear cells from that sample were used for TCR beta sequencing. The Qiagen DNeasy Blood Extraction Kit was used to extract genomic DNA from the blood cell samples.

The sequence derives from a woman in her 50s in good health and CMV-seropositive. The chain was built from TRBV5-1 and TRBJ2-1, with the D gene call left open. Source material: PBMCs. The nucleotides read TGCGCCAGCAGCTTGGCCGTGTCGAGCGTCTCGGCTGGTGAGCAGTTCTTC. Translated, this is CASSLAVSSVSAGEQFF.